The present TCR beta chain was sequenced within a study of blood T cell repertoires in COVID-19. Measured with immunoSEQ multiplex PCR; TCRdb has only the in-frame clones, and not every one. The sample lists approximately 280,000 clones, roughly 85% occurring once. In terms of age and location, participants ranged from roughly 18 to 90 years and lived in about 25 US areas. The sequenced sample consisted of PBMCs or T cells enriched from blood (not recorded which). This sequence was found in a middle-aged woman who had recovered from COVID-19.

CDR3 coding DNA: TGTGCCAGCAGTCCCTCCGTGACAGGGGAGAAAGCTAACTATGGCTACACCTTC. Its protein product is CASSPSVTGEKANYGYTF. This chain uses TRBV6-6 with TRBJ1-2; 8 bases line up with TRBD1. The CDR3 loop spans 18 amino acids. Germline-derived CDR1 and CDR2 are MNHNY and SVGAGI (reference sequence). V was pared by 5 bases and J by 0 bases, with 14 bases of the junction left unmatched.